This entry lists 17 T cell receptor beta chains sequenced from one sample in a study of Ad26.COV2.S vaccination and SARS-CoV-2 variants. Stated treatment: roughly 19 received Ad26.COV2.S at low or high dose, single or two shots; roughly 5 received placebo; per-sample allocation not given. The samples date from day 63 after the first vaccine or placebo injection. Only in-frame clones appear in the TCRdb table, and some are missing; sequencing was by immunoSEQ multiplex PCR. The table records a few hundred thousand clones, about four fifths of them present only once. Sequencing was performed on peripheral blood, taken in a trial of Ad26.COV2.S vaccine versus placebo. These receptor sequences come from a person aged 18-65 years who received the Ad26.COV2.S COVID-19 vaccine or a placebo.

The chain recombines TRBV10-3 with TRBJ1-1; D perhaps matches TRBD1 (5 bases). Trimming stripped 6 bases from V and 1 base from J, with 9 bases between. Germline values: CDR1 ENHRY, CDR2 SYGVKD. This CDR3 has 13 amino acids. CDR3 region: CAIRGLRNTEAFF. The CDR3 region has the DNA TGTGCCATCAGGGGACTCCGGAACACTGAAGCTTTCTTT.

This sequence joins TRBV11-3 and TRBJ2-1; TRBD2 agrees at 7 bases. Germline CDR1 reads SGHNT; CDR2 reads YENEEA. V lost 5 bases, J lost 4 bases, and 8 bases stayed unmatched. This CDR3 spans 15 amino acids. The DNA of the CDR3 is TGTGCCAGCAGCCCCGGGACTACGATTTACAATGAGCAGTTCTTC. Protein: CASSPGTTIYNEQFF.

The chain recombines TRBV7-7 with TRBJ2-6; D uncertain. CDR1 and CDR2 from the germline V gene are SSHAT and FNYEAQ (reference sequence). The CDR3 contains 13 residues. Deletions cut 5 bases from V and 4 bases from J, with 6 bases between. The CDR3 region is CASSGPGANVLTF. The CDR3, as DNA: TGTGCCAGCAGCGGCCCCGGGGCCAACGTCCTGACTTTC.

V usage is TRBV10-3 and J usage is TRBJ1-1; D might be TRBD1 (5 bases). The germline CDR1 and CDR2 sequences are ENHRY and SYGVKD. The CDR3 length is 12 residues. The V gene lost 3 bases and the J gene lost 4 bases, with 6 bases spanning the gap. As DNA, the CDR3 is TGTGCCATCAGTGACAGGGCCACTGAAGCTTTCTTT. Translating it yields CAISDRATEAFF.

This chain connects TRBV2 to TRBJ2-7; D may be TRBD1 or TRBD2 (5 bases each). CDR3 length: 13 residues. Germline lookup yields CDR1 SNHLY and CDR2 FYNNEI. V lost 8 bases and J 5 bases, leaving 16 bases between the germline ends. CDR3 protein: CASGAEQAHEQYF. The CDR3 nucleotides are TGTGCCAGCGGAGCGGAACAGGCCCACGAGCAGTACTTC.

The rearrangement uses TRBV9 and TRBJ2-7; 7 nucleotides align to TRBD2. The germline gives CDR1 SGDLS, CDR2 YYNGEE. The CDR3 runs 14 residues. With 4 bases clipped from V and 2 bases from J, the junction kept 6 bases outside the gene matches. The CDR3 bases are TGTGCCAGCAGCTCTAGCGGTATTCCCTACGAGCAGTACTTC. Amino acids: CASSSSGIPYEQYF.

The DNA of the CDR3 is TGTGCCAGCAACCGGGGACAGGGGGGAGAAAAACTGTTTTTT. It specifies CASNRGQGGEKLFF. The genes are TRBV7-9 and TRBJ1-4, with 11 bases that match TRBD1. V shed 7 bases, J shed 8 bases, and the junction held 6 bases outside the gene matches. Germline lookup yields CDR1 SEHNR and CDR2 FQNEAQ (reference sequence). This CDR3 region has 14 residues.

The chain links TRBV5-1 to TRBJ2-2; 7 bases map to TRBD1. Germline V lookup: CDR1 SGHRS, CDR2 YFSETQ. V trimming: 4 bases; J trimming: 1 base; junction bases outside the gene matches: 7. The length of the CDR3 is 16 residues. The DNA for the CDR3 is TGCGCCAGCAGCCCACCTTACAGGGGGAACACCGGGGAGCTGTTTTTT. Translation gives CASSPPYRGNTGELFF. Drawing the rest from reference TRBV5-1 and TRBJ2-2, the complete variable domain is KAGVTQTPRYLIKTRGQQVTLSCSPISGHRSVSWYQQTPGQGLQFLFEYFSETQRNKGNFPGRFSGRQFSNSRSEMNVSTLELGDSALYLCASSPPYRGNTGELFFGEGSRLTVL.

This clone has just one count. The chain links TRBV4-1 to TRBJ2-7, with TRBD2 matching 8 bases. The CDR3 runs to 18 residues. Germline V gene data show CDR1 as MGHRA and CDR2 as YSYEKL. Trimming cost V 0 bases and J 0 bases; bases outside gene matches: 10. The CDR3 sequence: CASSQDPSRGVYSYEQYF. The CDR3 DNA is TGCGCCAGCAGCCAAGATCCCTCGCGGGGGGTCTACTCCTACGAGCAGTACTTC.

This clone was seen only once. This chain links TRBV11-3 with TRBJ2-1; TRBD1 is a possible D gene (6 bases). V was trimmed by 8 bases and J by 2 bases, leaving 13 bases between them. This CDR3 has 14 residues. Per germline, CDR1 SGHNT and CDR2 YENEEA. The CDR3 sequence: CASGGRGTYNEQFF. The CDR3 DNA is TGTGCCAGCGGGGGCAGGGGAACCTACAATGAGCAGTTCTTC. Drawing the rest from reference TRBV11-3 and TRBJ2-1, the complete variable domain is EAGVVQSPRYKIIEKKQPVAFWCNPISGHNTLYWYLQNLGQGPELLIRYENEEAVDDSQLPKDRFSAERLKGVDSTLKIQPAELGDSAVYLCASGGRGTYNEQFFGPGTRLTVL.

Note on this clone: Within the sample, other DNA sequences also encode this same CDR3. The J gene is TRBJ2-3, the V gene TRBV3-1 (or the pseudogene TRBV3-2); the D gene is possibly TRBD1 (6 bases). CDR1 is LGHDT and CDR2 is YNNKEL in the germline V gene (reference sequence). The length of the CDR3 is 12 residues. Between the trimmed V and J ends, which lost 1 base and 8 bases, there was a span of 7 bases. CDR3 in DNA: TGTGCCAGCAGCCAAGTAGGGGGTACGCAGTATTTT. This translates into CASSQVGGTQYF.

This chain connects TRBV29-1 to TRBJ2-7; D is undetermined. The length of the CDR3 is 11 residues. The germline gives CDR1 SQVTM, CDR2 ANQGSEA. V lost 3 bases and J lost 3, with 6 bases in between. This CDR3 is CSVEPVYEQYF. The CDR3 DNA sequence: TGCAGCGTTGAGCCGGTCTACGAGCAGTACTTC.

V and J are TRBV5-6 and TRBJ1-2; D gene unclear. The V end lost 0 bases, the J end lost 8 bases, and 8 bases lay between the germline ends. This CDR3 comprises 12 residues. Germline V gene sequence: CDR1 SGHDT, CDR2 YYEEEE. The CDR3 protein is CASSLGGFGYTF. As DNA, the CDR3 is TGTGCCAGCAGCTTGGGAGGGTTCGGCTACACCTTC.

The chain carries TRBV29-1 and TRBJ1-1; D gene ambiguous. This CDR3 has 15 amino acids. Germline CDR1 SQVTM, CDR2 ANQGSEA. V was clipped by 3 bases and J by 2 bases, with 16 bases between them. CDR3 region: CSVDRAWARNTEAFF. Written as DNA, the CDR3 is TGCAGCGTTGACAGAGCCTGGGCCAGAAACACTGAAGCTTTCTTT.

The gene calls are TRBV6-5 and TRBJ2-1, with D unresolved. This CDR3 has 13 residues. Germline assignment: CDR1 MNHEY and CDR2 SVGAGI. V was pared by 7 bases and J by 4 bases, with 11 bases between. CDR3 DNA sequence: TGTGCCAGCAACAAGCCCGGATACAATGAGCAGTTCTTC. This gives the protein CASNKPGYNEQFF.

The sample holds one count of this clone. V is TRBV7-6 and J is TRBJ2-1; possibly TRBD2 for D (6 bases). V was cut by 0 bases and J by 10 bases, with 13 bases left in between. CDR3 length: 14 residues. CDR1 is SGHVS and CDR2 is FNYEAQ in the germline V gene. CDR3 DNA sequence: TGTGCCAGCAGCTTAGCAACTAGCTCGGGCGAGCAGTTCTTC. Amino acid sequence: CASSLATSSGEQFF.

This clone was counted once. This rearrangement joins TRBV5-1 to TRBJ1-2, with TRBD1 as a possible D gene (5 bases). CDR1 is SGHRS, CDR2 YFSETQ, per germline. The CDR3 has 16 amino acids. The V and J ends lost 0 bases and 2 bases respectively, with 14 bases between them. The CDR3 bases are TGCGCCAGCAGCTTGGCCGAAGGGGCCTACAACTATGGCTACACCTTC. Its translation: CASSLAEGAYNYGYTF.